This entry is about one T cell receptor beta chain. The data stem from a study of blood T cell repertoires in COVID-19. Across the whole study: Material from acute and convalescent COVID-19 was sourced from the United States, Italy and Spain. T cells, B-cell-depleted T cells, or PBMCs provided the cDNA or gDNA that served as material.

In the original workflow: Reference gene primer amplification gave estimated nucleated cell counts. Repertoires were generated with immunoSEQ multiplex PCR, while TCRdb's copy carries only in-frame clones and drops some. From that table come the V and J calls and clone size; the DNA was used to work out D and trimming. The repertoire holds about 380,000 clones, with approximately 80% as singletons. V lost 4 bases, J lost 8 bases, and 16 bases lay in between. This CDR3 spans 14 amino acids. The germline V gene encodes CDR1 SGDLS and CDR2 YYNGEE. The receptor's source is a human donor with acute or convalescent COVID-19. The donor label of this sample is uncertain. Sequencing used peripheral blood. The V and J genes are TRBV9 and TRBJ1-5; perhaps TRBD1 as D (5 bases). The CDR3 protein is CASSPGGVGEPQHF. DNA of the CDR3: TGTGCCAGCAGCCCGGGGGGGGTTGGAGAGCCCCAGCATTTT.